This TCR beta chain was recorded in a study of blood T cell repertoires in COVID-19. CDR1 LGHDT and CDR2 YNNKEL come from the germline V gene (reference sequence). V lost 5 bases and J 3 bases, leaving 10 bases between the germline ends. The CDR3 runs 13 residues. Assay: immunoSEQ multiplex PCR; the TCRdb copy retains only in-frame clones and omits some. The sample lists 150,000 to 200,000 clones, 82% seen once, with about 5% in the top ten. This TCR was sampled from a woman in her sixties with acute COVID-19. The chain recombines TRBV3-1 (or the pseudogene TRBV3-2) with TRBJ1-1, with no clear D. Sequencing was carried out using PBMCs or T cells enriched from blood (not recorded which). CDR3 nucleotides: TGTGCCAGCAGCTTGCGGGAGGACACTGAAGCTTTCTTT. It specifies CASSLREDTEAFF.